These 3 T cell receptor beta chains share one sample of origin, sequenced in a study of blood T cell repertoires in COVID-19. Libraries were prepared by immunoSEQ multiplex PCR; TCRdb keeps only in-frame clonotypes and omits some of them. The repertoire holds some 71,000 clones, with roughly 88% as singletons. Sequenced sample: peripheral blood. The receptors originated from a man in his thirties or forties with acute or convalescent COVID-19.

The gene calls are TRBV5-1 and TRBJ1-2; 7 bases align to TRBD1. The CDR3 loop spans 16 amino acids. Germline CDR1 is SGHRS and CDR2 is YFSETQ. V lost 4 bases to trimming and J lost 0 bases; unmatched junction nucleotides: 9. For the CDR3, the DNA is TGCGCCAGCAGCCAACAGGGGACCCGATCTAACTATGGCTACACCTTC. Amino acids: CASSQQGTRSNYGYTF.

The chain links TRBV3-1 (or the pseudogene TRBV3-2) to TRBJ1-2; D call uncertain. V shed 4 bases and J shed 0 bases, with 9 bases lying between them. Germline V lookup: CDR1 LGHDT, CDR2 YNNKEL (reference sequence). The CDR3 covers 14 residues. The CDR3 spells CASSPRLANYGYTF. Written as DNA, the CDR3 is TGTGCCAGCAGCCCCAGGTTAGCTAACTATGGCTACACCTTC.

V usage is TRBV9 and J usage is TRBJ1-2; TRBD1 might be the D (5 bases). Trimming took 0 bases from V and 3 from J, leaving 9 bases between them. Germline CDR1 is SGDLS and CDR2 is YYNGEE. The CDR3 runs 14 residues. The CDR3 loop is CASSVGQGHYGYTF. In DNA form, the CDR3 reads TGTGCCAGCAGCGTAGGGCAGGGCCACTATGGCTACACCTTC.